A single sample gave rise to the 5 T cell receptor beta chains below, sequenced in a study of TIL therapy for anti-PD-1-resistant metastatic lung cancer. The libraries were made with immunoSEQ v3. TCRdb keeps only in-frame clones here, not all; method: immunoSEQ multiplex PCR. The profile shows some 43,000 clones, 65% to 80% of them singletons. Described time point: pre-treatment sample, taken before nivolumab and TIL therapy. Sequenced material: blood, taken at baseline. The receptors were gathered from a man aged 70 or older with non-small cell lung cancer.

The chain carries TRBV7-2 and TRBJ2-7; 7 nucleotides agree with TRBD2. Germline trimming cut 5 bases from V and 3 bases from J; bases unmatched to any gene: 22. The CDR3 is 19 amino acids. Germline values: CDR1 SGHTA, CDR2 FQGNSA. The CDR3 region is CASSPRSGHRAGPLYEQYF. The CDR3 nucleotides are TGTGCCAGCAGCCCTAGAAGCGGACACCGAGCGGGACCCCTCTACGAGCAGTACTTC.

The chain carries TRBV16 and TRBJ2-1; 9 nucleotides line up with TRBD2. The length of the CDR3 is 14 residues. Germline CDR1 is KGHSY and CDR2 is FQNENV. The V and J ends lost 4 bases and 10 bases, in that order; junction bases with no gene match: 8. CDR3 in amino acids: CASSRAGGPGEQFF. CDR3 sequence (DNA): TGTGCCAGCAGCCGGGCGGGAGGGCCGGGAGAGCAGTTCTTC.

The chain links TRBV5-1 to TRBJ1-1, with D possibly matching TRBD1 (6 bases). This CDR3 spans 14 amino acids. Between the trimmed V and J ends, which lost 3 bases and 0 bases, there was a span of 9 bases. Germline-derived CDR1 and CDR2 are SGHRS and YFSETQ. CDR3 residues: CASSSDSMNTEAFF. CDR3 bases: TGCGCCAGCAGCTCGGACAGTATGAACACTGAAGCTTTCTTT.

The rearrangement joins TRBV29-1 to TRBJ1-2; D is unclear. The germline V gene encodes CDR1 SQVTM and CDR2 ANQGSEA. This CDR3 contains 14 residues. The V gene lost 1 base and the J gene lost 6 bases, with 15 bases spanning the gap. The DNA for the CDR3 is TGCAGCGTTGAAGGGGTGACGGGGAGGGATGGCTACACCTTC. This translates into CSVEGVTGRDGYTF.

V and J are TRBV5-1 and TRBJ1-4; TRBD1 agrees at 9 bases. Germline V gene data show CDR1 as SGHRS and CDR2 as YFSETQ. The CDR3 has 18 amino acids. Germline trimming cut 0 bases from V and 6 bases from J; bases unmatched to any gene: 12. CDR3 loop: CASSLDNRDRAAYEKLFF. The CDR3 nucleotides read TGCGCCAGCAGCTTGGACAACCGGGACAGGGCCGCCTATGAAAAACTGTTTTTT. Supplemented by reference TRBV5-1 and TRBJ1-4, the full variable domain reads KAGVTQTPRYLIKTRGQQVTLSCSPISGHRSVSWYQQTPGQGLQFLFEYFSETQRNKGNFPGRFSGRQFSNSRSEMNVSTLELGDSALYLCASSLDNRDRAAYEKLFFGSGTQLSVL.